These 14 T cell receptor beta chains were all obtained from the same sample, sequenced in a study of beta chain features in type 1 diabetes. Every bit of the isolated RNA underwent reverse transcription, so sequencing read expressed TCRB transcripts. Using immunoSEQ multiplex PCR, the repertoire was profiled, and TCRdb retains in-frame clones only, with some absent. In the table there are around 160,000 clones, about 44% of which are singletons. The material sequenced was Tregs from blood. The receptors originated from a man aged 18 to 35 in good health.

V and J are TRBV7-4 and TRBJ1-5, with D possibly matching TRBD1 (6 bases). This CDR3 contains 15 residues. V dropped 7 bases and J dropped 3 bases, with 16 bases sitting between them. Germline-derived CDR1 and CDR2 are SGHVT and SQSDAQ. The CDR3 here is CASITPGQFNQPQHF. The CDR3 DNA reads as TGTGCCAGCATCACCCCCGGACAGTTCAATCAGCCCCAGCATTTT.

The genes are TRBV19 and TRBJ2-7; 8 bases are shared with TRBD1. The CDR3 runs 14 residues. Germline V gene sequence: CDR1 LNHDA, CDR2 SQIVND (reference sequence). The J segment lost 5 bases and the V segment lost 8 bases, leaving 11 bases of the junction unmatched. The CDR3 DNA is TGTGCCAGTTCTCCAGGGGGCGGCTGGAACGAGCAGTACTTC. Translated, it gives CASSPGGGWNEQYF.

Only one count was recorded for this clone. CDR3 DNA sequence: TGTGCCAGCTCACCACGGGGCAGGGGGGAATCACCCCTCCACTTT. This encodes CASSPRGRGESPLHF. This chain uses TRBV18 with TRBJ1-6, with 7 bases lining up with TRBD1. The V gene's germline CDR1 is KGHSH and CDR2 LQKENI. CDR3 length: 15 amino acids. The ends lost 1 base at V and 10 bases at J; junction bases unmatched: 7.

The chain recombines TRBV5-5 with TRBJ2-1, with D perhaps matching TRBD1 (5 bases). The CDR3 consists of 14 residues. Germline V gene data show CDR1 as SGHKS and CDR2 as YYEKEE (reference sequence). With 0 bases removed from V and 5 bases from J, the gap between germline ends came to 9 bases. The CDR3 protein is CASSLVQVNNEQFF. In DNA, the CDR3 is TGTGCCAGCAGCTTGGTACAGGTTAACAATGAGCAGTTCTTC.

V gene TRBV5-5 combines with J gene TRBJ2-7, with TRBD1 matching over 8 bases. The V and J ends lost 3 bases and 1 base, in that order; junction bases with no gene match: 6. Germline assignment: CDR1 SGHKS and CDR2 YYEKEE (reference sequence). This CDR3 has 15 residues. The CDR3 sequence is CASSSGQGSSYEQYF. The CDR3, as DNA: TGTGCCAGCAGCTCCGGACAGGGAAGTTCCTACGAGCAGTACTTC.

A few counts support this clone. The chain is built from TRBV7-9 and TRBJ1-3; D is undetermined. The CDR3 length is 16 residues. Per germline, CDR1 SEHNR and CDR2 FQNEAQ (reference sequence). Trimming cost V 3 bases and J 0 bases, with 12 bases left between them. The CDR3 sequence: CASSFLRHRSGNTIYF. CDR3 DNA: TGTGCCAGCAGCTTTTTGAGGCATCGCTCTGGAAACACCATATATTTT.

The rearrangement links TRBV11-1 to TRBJ1-1, with no clear D. V lost 4 bases and J 4 bases, leaving 19 bases between the germline ends. The length of the CDR3 is 16 residues. Germline values: CDR1 SGHAT, CDR2 FQDESV (reference sequence). CDR3 nucleotides: TGTGCCAGCAGCTACGACCCAGGTCTACCCCCCACTGAAGCTTTCTTT. Translating it yields CASSYDPGLPPTEAFF.

Only a few counts were recorded for this clone. V is TRBV27 and J is TRBJ1-1, with 9 bases matching TRBD1. The CDR3 runs to 14 residues. V dropped 4 bases and J dropped 5; count of bases not matched to a gene: 5. Germline V CDR1 and CDR2: MNHEY, SMNVEV (reference sequence). DNA of the CDR3: TGTGCCAGCAGTTGGGGACAGGGCGGGACTGAAGCTTTCTTT. Amino acid sequence: CASSWGQGGTEAFF.

This clone was counted only a few times. The V call is TRBV6-6, the J call TRBJ1-4; 10 bases fit TRBD1. The CDR3 runs 16 residues. Trimming took 6 bases from V and 3 from J; bases not matched to a gene: 7. Germline CDR1 reads MNHNY; CDR2 reads SVGAGI (reference sequence). The CDR3 DNA is TGTGCCAGCAGCGGAGACAGGGGGCTTGCTAATGAAAAACTGTTTTTT. Translation gives CASSGDRGLANEKLFF.

This clone was found a few times. This rearrangement joins TRBV18 to TRBJ1-2, with D maybe TRBD1 (6 bases). Trimming removed 5 bases from V and 8 bases from J, with 15 bases in between. The CDR3 totals 13 residues. Germline V gene lookup returns CDR1 KGHSH and CDR2 LQKENI. The CDR3 here is CASSMAGGEGYTF. In DNA form, the CDR3 reads TGTGCCAGCTCAATGGCGGGGGGCGAAGGCTACACCTTC. Combining the CDR3 with reference TRBV18 and TRBJ1-2 gives the whole variable domain NAGVMQNPRHLVRRRGQEARLRCSPMKGHSHVYWYRQLPEEGLKFMVYLQKENIIDESGMPKERFSAEFPKEGPSILRIQQVVRGDSAAYFCASSMAGGEGYTFGSGTRLTVV.

With regard to this clone: The identical CDR3 is also encoded by other nucleotide sequences in the sample. This chain connects TRBV5-1 to TRBJ2-1, with no clear D. V was clipped by 4 bases and J by 3 bases, with 5 bases between them. CDR3 length: 12 residues. CDR1 and CDR2 (germline): SGHRS, YFSETQ. The CDR3 here is CASSGGYNEQFF. DNA of the CDR3: TGCGCCAGCAGCGGCGGCTACAATGAGCAGTTCTTC.

The chain joins TRBV10-3 to TRBJ1-1; D gene unclear. V was clipped by 7 bases and J by 1 base, with 13 bases between them. CDR3 length equals 14 residues. CDR1 ENHRY and CDR2 SYGVKD come from the germline V gene. The DNA of the CDR3 is TGTGCCATCACAGTCGGAGGATCGAACACTGAAGCTTTCTTT. Translated, it gives CAITVGGSNTEAFF.

This clone was seen a few times. V usage is TRBV19 and J usage is TRBJ1-1; 7 bases fit TRBD1. V was pared by 5 bases and J by 2 bases, with 5 bases of the junction left unmatched. The CDR3 spans 14 residues. Germline lookup yields CDR1 LNHDA and CDR2 SQIVND (reference sequence). Written as DNA, the CDR3 is TGTGCCAGTAGTTCAGGGGGAGGTAACACTGAAGCTTTCTTT. Protein: CASSSGGGNTEAFF.

The rearrangement uses TRBV7-2 and TRBJ1-1; D not certain. CDR3 length: 13 residues. V lost 1 base and J 7 bases, leaving 10 bases between the germline ends. Germline values: CDR1 SGHTA, CDR2 FQGNSA. The CDR3, as DNA: TGTGCCAGCAGCTTAGTGATCGCAGGTGAAGCTTTCTTT. Its protein product is CASSLVIAGEAFF.